One and the same sample provided the 32 T cell receptor beta chains below, sequenced in a study of CD8+ T cells in alopecia areata. Reverse transcription of extracted RNA yielded cDNA, which provided the sequencing template. Produced via immunoSEQ multiplex PCR; TCRdb's table is partial and in-frame only. The sample includes more than 200,000 clones, roughly 40% of them seen just once. Treatment defined: oral pan-JAK inhibitor, 5-10 mg twice daily. Sequenced here: CD4+ T cells sorted from blood, sampled at approximately week 36, from a patient treated with tofacitinib. The origin of the receptors is a human donor with alopecia areata.

The chain links TRBV27 to TRBJ2-2; D is undetermined. Germline V gene data show CDR1 as MNHEY and CDR2 as SMNVEV (reference sequence). This CDR3 has 14 residues. V dropped 2 bases and J dropped 6 bases, with 10 bases sitting between them. Written as DNA, the CDR3 is TGTGCCAGCAGTTTACAGAGTTTGGCCGGGGAGCTGTTTTTT. This codes for CASSLQSLAGELFF.

V and J are TRBV6-5 and TRBJ2-3; 16 bases fit TRBD2. Per the germline V gene, CDR1 is MNHEY and CDR2 is SVGAGI. This CDR3 contains 16 residues. V lost 2 bases, J lost 8 bases, and 4 bases stayed unmatched. The CDR3 DNA follows: TGTGCCAGCAGTTACCGGGGACTAGCGGGAGGGCTTACGCAGTATTTT. Translation gives CASSYRGLAGGLTQYF.

This clone showed up just once. The chain combines TRBV5-1 with TRBJ2-3; D might be TRBD2 (6 bases). The CDR3 is 15 amino acids. The germline V and J ends were trimmed by 7 bases and 5 bases, with 20 bases remaining between them. Germline assignment: CDR1 SGHRS and CDR2 YFSETQ. The CDR3 nucleotides are TGCGCCAGCTCCCCTACTAGTCTCGGGGGAGATACGCAGTATTTT. It encodes CASSPTSLGGDTQYF. The variable domain in full, with the rest retrieved from reference TRBV5-1 and TRBJ2-3, is KAGVTQTPRYLIKTRGQQVTLSCSPISGHRSVSWYQQTPGQGLQFLFEYFSETQRNKGNFPGRFSGRQFSNSRSEMNVSTLELGDSALYLCASSPTSLGGDTQYFGPGTRLTVL.

The gene calls are TRBV30 and TRBJ2-7, with 7 bases matching TRBD1. Germline values: CDR1 GTSNPN, CDR2 SVGIG (reference sequence). Germline trimming cut 0 bases from V and 0 bases from J; bases unmatched to any gene: 14. CDR3 length equals 18 residues. This CDR3 reads CAWSVPPPGGQSSYEQYF. The CDR3 nucleotides read TGTGCCTGGAGTGTCCCCCCCCCAGGGGGACAAAGCTCCTACGAGCAGTACTTC. The full variable domain, its missing parts supplied by reference TRBV30 and TRBJ2-7, is SQTIHQWPATLVQPVGSPLSLECTVEGTSNPNLYWYRQAAGRGLQLLFYSVGIGQISSEVPQNLSASRPQDRQFILSSKKLLLSDSGFYLCAWSVPPPGGQSSYEQYFGPGTRLTVT.

This clone occurred a few times. The sample carries other DNA sequences with the same CDR3. CDR3 in amino acids: CASSLDPNTGELFF. CDR3 bases: TGCGCCAGCAGCTTGGACCCGAACACCGGGGAGCTGTTTTTT. This chain joins TRBV5-1 and TRBJ2-2; D not certain. This CDR3 has 14 amino acids. Germline V lookup: CDR1 SGHRS, CDR2 YFSETQ. V shed 0 bases and J shed 0 bases, with 3 bases lying between them.

The chain recombines TRBV2 with TRBJ2-5; D call uncertain. This CDR3 is built from 14 residues. V lost 3 bases and J lost 3, with 11 bases in between. The germline CDR1 and CDR2 sequences are SNHLY and FYNNEI. CDR3 region: CASSERPIEETQYF. CDR3 DNA sequence: TGTGCCAGCAGTGAGCGGCCGATTGAAGAGACCCAGTACTTC.

The chain recombines TRBV7-9 with TRBJ2-5; 8 bases align to TRBD1. Germline lookup yields CDR1 SEHNR and CDR2 FQNEAQ (reference sequence). This CDR3 has 14 residues. With 4 bases clipped from V and 5 bases from J, the junction kept 6 bases outside the gene matches. The DNA of the CDR3 is TGTGCCAGCAGCTCGACAGGGGATTGGGAGACCCAGTACTTC. Translation: CASSSTGDWETQYF.

The rearrangement links TRBV6-6 to TRBJ1-2; the match to TRBD1 covers 11 bases. This CDR3 contains 14 residues. Losses at the gene ends were 5 bases for V and 7 bases for J; bases not matched to a gene: 6. Germline assignment: CDR1 MNHNY and CDR2 SVGAGI (reference sequence). As DNA, the CDR3 is TGTGCCAGCAGTGCCGGACAGGGGGCGGGTGGCTACACCTTC. Translation gives CASSAGQGAGGYTF.

The V and J genes are TRBV9 and TRBJ2-7; TRBD2 matches 9 bases. With 6 bases clipped from V and 0 bases from J, the junction kept 4 bases outside the gene matches. This CDR3 has 14 residues. Germline V CDR1 and CDR2: SGDLS, YYNGEE. The chain's CDR3 is CASNSGGSSYEQYF. The CDR3 coding sequence is TGTGCCAGCAACAGCGGGGGGAGCTCCTACGAGCAGTACTTC.

This clone was counted a single time. The gene calls are TRBV29-1 and TRBJ1-2; 7 bases match TRBD1. J gave up 6 bases and V 5 bases, and 9 bases lay outside the gene matches. The V gene's germline CDR1 is SQVTM and CDR2 ANQGSEA. The length of the CDR3 is 13 residues. Here the CDR3 DNA reads TGCAGCGTTCAACAGGGGATAGAGCATGGCTACACCTTC. Translating gives CSVQQGIEHGYTF.

The chain is built from TRBV6-6 and TRBJ2-1, with D unresolved. The CDR3 extends over 8 amino acids. V dropped 8 bases and J dropped 8 bases, with 1 base sitting between them. Germline V gene data show CDR1 as MNHNY and CDR2 as SVGAGI (reference sequence). This chain's CDR3 is CASYEQFF. CDR3 DNA sequence: TGTGCCAGCTATGAGCAGTTCTTC.

This clone was counted only a few times. V usage is TRBV27 and J usage is TRBJ2-5; D is unresolved. The V end lost 3 bases, the J end lost 2 bases, and 10 bases lay between the germline ends. This CDR3 is 14 amino acids long. Per the germline V gene, CDR1 is MNHEY and CDR2 is SMNVEV (reference sequence). The CDR3, as DNA: TGTGCCAGCAGTTTGGCCAGAAGACAAGAGACCCAGTACTTC. Translating it yields CASSLARRQETQYF.

The table lists this clone with many counts. The V and J genes are TRBV29-1 and TRBJ2-1; D is undetermined. Germline values: CDR1 SQVTM, CDR2 ANQGSEA. This CDR3 comprises 16 residues. The V gene lost 2 bases and the J gene lost 0 bases, with 14 bases spanning the gap. CDR3 DNA: TGCAGCGTTGAATCCCCAGCCGCCAACTCCTACAATGAGCAGTTCTTC. Translation: CSVESPAANSYNEQFF.

The sample holds a few counts of this clone. The rearrangement links TRBV28 to TRBJ1-2; D is unresolved. The germline V gene has CDR1 MDHEN and CDR2 SYDVKM. CDR3 size: 12 residues. The V end was cut by 6 bases, the J end by 7 bases, with 12 bases between. CDR3 region: CASRSPVGGYTF. The DNA for the CDR3 is TGTGCCAGCAGATCGCCCGTTGGTGGCTACACCTTC.

This chain joins TRBV20-1 and TRBJ2-7, with D tentatively TRBD1 or TRBD2 (5 bases each). This CDR3 contains 11 residues. V was cut by 6 bases and J by 2 bases, with 8 bases left in between. Germline assignment: CDR1 DFQATT and CDR2 SNEGSKA (reference sequence). CDR3 DNA sequence: TGCAGTGCCTCGGGACCCTACGAGCAGTACTTC. Translation gives CSASGPYEQYF.

This clone was recorded only once. V gene TRBV28 combines with J gene TRBJ2-5; weak D call: TRBD1 (5 bases). Trimming removed 3 bases at V and 1 base at J, with 9 bases between. The germline CDR1 and CDR2 sequences are MDHEN and SYDVKM. This CDR3 has 14 residues. CDR3 region: CASSFGAVQETQYF. CDR3 in DNA: TGTGCCAGCAGTTTTGGGGCAGTCCAAGAGACCCAGTACTTC.

The CDR3 sequence is CASSLAGRVVTGELFF. The CDR3 bases are TGTGCCAGCAGCTTAGCTGGCAGGGTGGTCACCGGGGAGCTGTTTTTT. The genes are TRBV7-8 and TRBJ2-2, with D possibly matching TRBD1 (5 bases). The length of the CDR3 is 16 residues. Trimming cost V 0 bases and J 4 bases, with 12 bases left between them. CDR1 and CDR2 from the germline V gene are SGHVS and FQNEAQ. The full variable domain, its missing parts supplied by reference TRBV7-8 and TRBJ2-2, is GAGVSQSPRYKVAKRGQDVALRCDPISGHVSLFWYQQALGQGPEFLTYFQNEAQLDKSGLPSDRFFAERPEGSVSTLKIQRTQQEDSAVYLCASSLAGRVVTGELFFGEGSRLTVL.

The chain links TRBV14 to TRBJ2-5; D possibly corresponds to TRBD1 (6 bases). Trimming cost V 3 bases and J 5 bases, with 16 bases left between them. Germline CDR1 is SGHDN and CDR2 is FVKESK. The CDR3 runs to 15 residues. This chain's CDR3 is CASSQIQGPSETQYF. In nucleotides, the CDR3 is TGTGCCAGCAGCCAGATACAGGGACCAAGTGAGACCCAGTACTTC.

In this sample, this clone turned up many times. The chain employs TRBV28 and TRBJ1-4; no reliable D call. Germline V gives CDR1 MDHEN, CDR2 SYDVKM. The CDR3 sequence is 13 residues long. V was pared by 2 bases and J by 8 bases, with 9 bases between. The CDR3 here is CASSLETIEKLFF. The CDR3 nucleotides are TGTGCCAGCAGTTTAGAGACGATCGAAAAACTGTTTTTT.

The rearrangement links TRBV20-1 to TRBJ1-4; the D is unclear. The CDR3 runs 11 residues. The V gene lost 7 bases and the J gene lost 8 bases, with 11 bases spanning the gap. The germline V gene encodes CDR1 DFQATT and CDR2 SNEGSKA (reference sequence). CDR3 region: CSVGFGEKLFF. CDR3 coding DNA: TGCAGTGTAGGCTTTGGGGAAAAACTGTTTTTT.

At least ten counts were recorded for this clone. Additional DNA sequences in this sample encode the identical CDR3. V and J are TRBV27 and TRBJ1-2, with unresolved D. Germline loops: CDR1 MNHEY, CDR2 SMNVEV (reference sequence). The V and J ends lost 0 bases and 2 bases respectively, with 10 bases between them. There are 15 residues in the CDR3. The CDR3, as DNA: TGTGCCAGCAGTTTATCCCCCCGATTAAACTATGGCTACACCTTC. Translating it yields CASSLSPRLNYGYTF.

A few counts support this clone. The chain links TRBV7-9 to TRBJ2-3, with TRBD2 identical over 10 bases. Germline CDR1 reads SEHNR; CDR2 reads FQNEAQ (reference sequence). With V trimmed by 5 bases and J by 8 bases, 13 bases remained unmatched. This CDR3 has 16 amino acids. Here the CDR3 DNA reads TGTGCCAGCAGCAAACTAGCGGGGATCCTCTCGGGTACGCAGTATTTT. Its translation: CASSKLAGILSGTQYF.

The rearrangement links TRBV5-6 to TRBJ2-3, with TRBD2 identical over 7 bases. The CDR3 contains 15 residues. Trimming at V came to 1 base and at J to 3 bases, leaving 5 bases not matched to a gene. Germline CDR1 SGHDT, CDR2 YYEEEE. The CDR3 sequence is CASSLLGGDTDTQYF. CDR3 nucleotide sequence: TGTGCCAGCAGCTTGTTGGGAGGGGATACAGATACGCAGTATTTT.

The J gene is TRBJ2-3, the V gene TRBV5-1; 8 positions match TRBD2. CDR1 is SGHRS, CDR2 YFSETQ, per germline. V lost 0 bases, J lost 1 base, and 7 bases stayed unmatched. CDR3 size: 17 residues. CDR3 amino acids: CASSLAAGGLGTDTQYF. As DNA, the CDR3 is TGCGCCAGCAGCTTGGCCGCGGGAGGACTTGGCACAGATACGCAGTATTTT.

This clone was observed a few times. The chain links TRBV4-2 to TRBJ1-4; D gene uncertain. The CDR3 has 17 residues. Deletions cut 1 base from V and 2 bases from J, with 14 bases between. Germline V gene data show CDR1 as LGHNA and CDR2 as YNFKEQ. This CDR3 reads CASSQVRRAETNEKLFF. The CDR3 nucleotides are TGTGCCAGCAGCCAAGTAAGGAGGGCAGAGACTAATGAAAAACTGTTTTTT.

The gene calls are TRBV5-1 and TRBJ1-2; no clear D gene. The V and J ends lost 8 bases and 4 bases respectively, with 18 bases between them. CDR3 length equals 14 residues. CDR1 is SGHRS and CDR2 is YFSETQ in the germline V gene. In nucleotides, the CDR3 is TGCGCCAGTACCGAAGGAGGGCCGAGCTATGGCTACACCTTC. Amino acids: CASTEGGPSYGYTF.

The genes are TRBV27 and TRBJ2-1; no reliable D call. The CDR3 extends over 14 amino acids. V was trimmed by 2 bases and J by 2 bases, leaving 7 bases between them. The germline V gene has CDR1 MNHEY and CDR2 SMNVEV (reference sequence). The CDR3 region has the DNA TGTGCCAGCAGTTTACAGACTCCCTACAATGAGCAGTTCTTC. Protein: CASSLQTPYNEQFF.

The chain combines TRBV15 with TRBJ2-7, with 14 bases matching TRBD2. This CDR3 region has 16 residues. The trim removed 5 bases at V and 3 bases at J, leaving 6 bases unmatched. Looked up from germline, CDR1 is LNHNV and CDR2 is YYDKDF (reference sequence). As DNA, the CDR3 is TGTGCCACCAGCGGAGGTGGGACTAGCGGGAGCTACGAGCAGTACTTC. It is translated as CATSGGGTSGSYEQYF.

The gene calls are TRBV20-1 and TRBJ2-1; D possibly corresponds to TRBD2 (5 bases). Germline V gene lookup returns CDR1 DFQATT and CDR2 SNEGSKA (reference sequence). The CDR3 has 11 amino acids. Trimming removed 6 bases at V and 6 bases at J, with 9 bases between. Here the CDR3 reads CSAFTSNEQFF. CDR3 sequence (DNA): TGCAGTGCCTTCACTAGCAATGAGCAGTTCTTC.

The chain carries TRBV2 and TRBJ2-1; D tentatively reads TRBD1 or TRBD2 (6 bases each). The CDR3 is 16 amino acids. Germline CDR1 SNHLY, CDR2 FYNNEI. V gave up 4 bases and J gave up 2 bases, with 15 bases separating them. CDR3 sequence reads: CASSGTATSPYNEQFF. The CDR3 region has the DNA TGTGCCAGCAGTGGGACAGCAACTAGCCCCTACAATGAGCAGTTCTTC.

This chain uses TRBV29-1 with TRBJ2-5; D gene unclear. Trimming removed 8 bases at V and 5 bases at J, with 18 bases between. The CDR3 is made up of 13 amino acids. The germline CDR1 and CDR2 sequences are SQVTM and ANQGSEA. The CDR3 loop reads CSIAARPRETQYF. CDR3 bases: TGCAGCATAGCCGCCCGCCCGCGGGAGACCCAGTACTTC.

This sequence joins TRBV27 and TRBJ2-5; 13 bases fit TRBD2. The CDR3 is 16 residues long. V was clipped by 5 bases and J by 2 bases; unmatched bases: 5. Per the germline V gene, CDR1 is MNHEY and CDR2 is SMNVEV (reference sequence). DNA for the CDR3: TGTGCCAGCAGTAGGACTAGCGGGAGATGGCAAGAGACCCAGTACTTC. It specifies CASSRTSGRWQETQYF.